This T cell receptor (beta chain) derives from a study of patients and donors after allogeneic stem cell transplantation. From the RT-PCR reads, TCRdb called clonotypes with MiXCR, one entry per CDR3 protein. The sample contains about a million distinct CDR3 sequences, 18% of which appear only once. The sequenced sample consisted of blood, either unsorted or a sorted T cell fraction (not recorded which). The origin of this receptor is a human donor who was either an allogeneic HSCT recipient or a stem cell or donor lymphocyte infusion donor (not recorded which). It is not recorded whose cells these are; they may come from a transplant donor.

CDR3 amino acids: CSGSRGPNTEAFF. In DNA form, the CDR3 reads TGCAGCGGATCCAGAGGACCGAACACTGAAGCTTTCTTT. The chain joins TRBV29-1 to TRBJ1-1; no clear D. The CDR3 consists of 13 residues. Trimming stripped 7 bases from V and 1 base from J, with 13 bases between. In germline, CDR1 is SQVTM, CDR2 ANQGSEA.